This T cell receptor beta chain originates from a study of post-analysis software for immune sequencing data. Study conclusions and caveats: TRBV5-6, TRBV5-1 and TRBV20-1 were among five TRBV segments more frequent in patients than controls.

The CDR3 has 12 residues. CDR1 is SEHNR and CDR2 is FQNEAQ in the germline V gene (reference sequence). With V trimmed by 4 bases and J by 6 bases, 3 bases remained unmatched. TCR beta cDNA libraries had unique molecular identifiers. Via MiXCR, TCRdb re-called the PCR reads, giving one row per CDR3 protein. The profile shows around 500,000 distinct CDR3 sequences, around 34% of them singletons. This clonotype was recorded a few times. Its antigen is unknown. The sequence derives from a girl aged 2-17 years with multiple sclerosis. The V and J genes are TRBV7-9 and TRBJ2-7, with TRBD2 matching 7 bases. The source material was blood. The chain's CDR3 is CASSSTSVEQYF. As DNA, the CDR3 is TGTGCCAGCAGCTCCACTAGCGTCGAGCAGTACTTC.